This entry lists 29 T cell receptor beta chains sequenced from one sample in a study of CD8+CD57+ T cells in acquired aplastic anemia. The template used for profiling TCR beta VDJ and CDR3 was genomic DNA. TCRdb re-called the reads with MiXCR, one entry per CDR3 protein. The repertoire holds about 200,000 distinct CDR3 sequences, with 60% to 80% as singletons. Previously, flow cytometry had revealed CD8+CD57+ cell expansion in the patients chosen for sequencing. Sequenced sample: sorted CD4+, CD8+, or CD8+CD57+ T cells (not recorded which) from PBMCs. These receptors all stem from a human donor with aplastic anemia.

This clonotype was recorded many times. The chain joins TRBV24-1 to TRBJ2-7; TRBD2 agrees at 10 bases. The CDR3 is made up of 17 amino acids. In germline, CDR1 is KGHDR, CDR2 SFDVKD. J was trimmed by 4 bases and V by 1 base; bases with no gene match: 9. For the CDR3, the DNA is TGTGCCACCAGTGATTTATCCGTACTAGCGGGGATGTACGAGCAGTACTTC. As protein: CATSDLSVLAGMYEQYF.

The rearrangement links TRBV5-1 to TRBJ1-3, with D possibly matching TRBD1 (6 bases). V lost 9 bases, J lost 1 base, and 17 bases lay in between. This CDR3 contains 15 residues. The germline CDR1 and CDR2 sequences are SGHRS and YFSETQ. CDR3 bases: TGCGCCACAAAAGAAACAGGGTTATCTGGAAACACCATATATTTT. This sequence encodes CATKETGLSGNTIYF.

This clonotype was recorded only once. One junction end does not reproduce the germline sequence, and a read error may be involved. This chain links TRBV10-1 with TRBJ1-2; TRBD1 aligns across 7 bases. Germline-derived CDR1 and CDR2 are WNHNN and SYGVQD (reference sequence). This CDR3 has 14 residues. CDR3 DNA sequence: TGTGCCAGCAGGGAGGGGGCGGAAGGGTATGGCTACACCTTC. Translating gives CASREGAEGYGYTF.

This chain's CDR3 is CASSATGSAYEQYF. CDR3 nucleotide sequence: TGTGCCAGCAGCGCGACAGGGTCTGCCTACGAGCAGTACTTC. The chain combines TRBV9 with TRBJ2-7; 7 bases align to TRBD1. The CDR3 runs 14 residues. V lost 3 bases to trimming and J lost 2 bases; unmatched junction nucleotides: 5. From germline, CDR1 is SGDLS and CDR2 YYNGEE. The complete variable domain, with remaining parts taken from reference TRBV9 and TRBJ2-7, reads DSGVTQTPKHLITATGQRVTLRCSPRSGDLSVYWYQQSLDQGLQFLIQYYNGEERAKGNILERFSAQQFPDLHSELNLSSLELGDSALYFCASSATGSAYEQYFGPGTRLTVT.

V usage is TRBV20-1 and J usage is TRBJ2-3, with 10 bases lining up with TRBD2. Germline-derived CDR1 and CDR2 are DFQATT and SNEGSKA (reference sequence). This CDR3 is built from 15 residues. The V segment lost 3 bases and the J segment 6 bases; nucleotides outside the gene matches: 9. CDR3 nucleotides: TGCAGTGCTAGCGTAGCGGGAGGTGCCTTGGATACGCAGTATTTT. This sequence encodes CSASVAGGALDTQYF.

The chain employs TRBV20-1 and TRBJ1-4; D ambiguous. Germline values: CDR1 DFQATT, CDR2 SNEGSKA (reference sequence). V lost 3 bases, J lost 4 bases, and 9 bases lay in between. There are 13 residues in the CDR3. The CDR3 loop is CSASALVNEKLFF. The CDR3 coding sequence is TGCAGTGCTAGTGCGCTGGTTAATGAAAAACTGTTTTTT.

This clonotype was detected once. This chain links TRBV25-1 with TRBJ1-6; D may be TRBD1 (5 bases). This CDR3 has 13 residues. With 4 bases removed from V and 13 bases from J, the gap between germline ends came to 14 bases. Germline V gives CDR1 MGHDK, CDR2 SYGVNS. As DNA, the CDR3 is TGTGCCAGCAGTGGCCCCGGTGGGGGGCCCCTCCACTTT. This codes for CASSGPGGGPLHF.

This clonotype was seen at least ten times. This rearrangement joins TRBV20-1 to TRBJ2-7; D gene uncertain. The V end lost 1 base, the J end lost 6 bases, and 13 bases lay between the germline ends. Germline V lookup: CDR1 DFQATT, CDR2 SNEGSKA (reference sequence). This CDR3 comprises 13 residues. CDR3 DNA sequence: TGCAGTGCTAGAGGTTTAGTTGCCGGCGAGCAGTACTTC. Protein sequence: CSARGLVAGEQYF.

J is TRBJ2-3 and V is TRBV10-3, with a weak D call TRBD2 (5 bases). Trimming shortened V by 4 bases and J by 2 bases, and 16 bases separated the two germline ends. This CDR3 has 16 amino acids. Germline lookup yields CDR1 ENHRY and CDR2 SYGVKD. The CDR3 sequence: CAISGGVGSLTDTQYF. The DNA of the CDR3 is TGTGCCATCAGTGGCGGAGTGGGGAGCCTCACAGATACGCAGTATTTT.

V and J are TRBV9 and TRBJ1-4, with D perhaps matching TRBD1 (6 bases). CDR1 is SGDLS and CDR2 is YYNGEE in the germline V gene. The CDR3 contains 15 residues. Between the trimmed V and J ends, which lost 4 bases and 6 bases, there was a span of 16 bases. CDR3 sequence: CASSIGGGVDEKLFF. In nucleotides, the CDR3 is TGTGCCAGCAGCATTGGGGGGGGCGTGGATGAAAAACTGTTTTTT. The full variable domain, completed using reference TRBV9 and TRBJ1-4, is DSGVTQTPKHLITATGQRVTLRCSPRSGDLSVYWYQQSLDQGLQFLIQYYNGEERAKGNILERFSAQQFPDLHSELNLSSLELGDSALYFCASSIGGGVDEKLFFGSGTQLSVL.

The chain employs TRBV15 and TRBJ2-7; tentatively, D is TRBD1 (6 bases). The germline V gene has CDR1 LNHNV and CDR2 YYDKDF (reference sequence). V lost 1 base, J lost 0 bases, and 10 bases lay in between. The CDR3 sequence is 15 residues long. CDR3 sequence: CATSRGRDNSYEQYF. The CDR3 DNA reads TGTGCCACCAGCAGAGGTAGGGACAACTCCTACGAGCAGTACTTC.

This clonotype was seen many times. The CDR3 DNA reads TGTGCCAGTAGTATCGGGGACAGGGATGAGACCCAGTACTTC. Its translation: CASSIGDRDETQYF. This chain connects TRBV19 to TRBJ2-5, with 9 bases identical to TRBD1. Per the germline V gene, CDR1 is LNHDA and CDR2 is SQIVND (reference sequence). J lost 5 bases, V lost 3 bases, and 4 bases had no gene match. This CDR3 is built from 14 residues.

The V and J genes are TRBV24-1 and TRBJ1-1; TRBD1 agrees at 9 bases. Germline CDR1 is KGHDR and CDR2 is SFDVKD. CDR3 length: 15 amino acids. V trimming: 3 bases; J trimming: 3 bases; junction bases outside the gene matches: 4. This CDR3 is CATSDQTGGDTEAFF. CDR3 nucleotides: TGTGCCACCAGTGATCAGACAGGGGGTGACACTGAAGCTTTCTTT.

V usage is TRBV6-1 and J usage is TRBJ1-1; weak D call: TRBD1 (5 bases). The CDR3 has 13 residues. Germline-derived CDR1 and CDR2 are MNHNS and SASEGT. V shed 4 bases and J shed 10 bases, with 16 bases lying between them. The CDR3 is CASSGGAPNGAFF. CDR3 DNA sequence: TGTGCCAGCAGTGGCGGGGCCCCGAATGGAGCTTTCTTT.

The chain combines TRBV10-3 with TRBJ2-2; 7 bases line up with TRBD1. This CDR3 contains 16 residues. CDR1 and CDR2 (germline): ENHRY, SYGVKD. J gave up 4 bases and V 3 bases, and 8 bases lay outside the gene matches. The CDR3 is CAISDLGQPVTGELFF. DNA of the CDR3: TGTGCCATCAGTGACCTGGGACAGCCTGTCACCGGGGAGCTGTTTTTT.

This clonotype was detected ten times or more. V usage is TRBV28 and J usage is TRBJ1-5, with TRBD1 matching over 9 bases. CDR3 length: 14 amino acids. Trimming took 5 bases from V and 4 from J; bases not matched to a gene: 3. Germline CDR1 MDHEN, CDR2 SYDVKM. CDR3 amino acids: CASSATGGNQPQHF. CDR3 coding DNA: TGTGCCAGCAGTGCGACAGGGGGGAATCAGCCCCAGCATTTT.

The chain recombines TRBV2 with TRBJ2-5; D not resolved. CDR1 is SNHLY and CDR2 is FYNNEI in the germline V gene. Trimming stripped 5 bases from V and 2 bases from J, with 6 bases between. The CDR3 loop spans 12 amino acids. The CDR3 loop reads CASSTTQETQYF. The DNA of the CDR3 is TGTGCCAGCAGTACTACTCAAGAGACCCAGTACTTC.

This chain links TRBV12-3 or TRBV12-4 with TRBJ1-2, with D hard to call. Trimming pared 7 bases from V and 5 bases from J, leaving 14 bases between. The CDR3 runs to 13 residues. CDR3 nucleotide sequence: TGTGCCAGCACTCTTCTAGGGCTTTATGGCTACACCTTC. Amino acids: CASTLLGLYGYTF.

This chain links TRBV24-1 with TRBJ2-7; a possible D gene is TRBD2 (5 bases). Germline lookup yields CDR1 KGHDR and CDR2 SFDVKD. The length of the CDR3 is 14 residues. The ends were cut back, 5 bases at V and 0 bases at J, with 10 bases in the middle. The CDR3 spells CATSAEGSSYEQYF. As DNA, the CDR3 is TGTGCCACCAGTGCCGAAGGGAGCTCCTACGAGCAGTACTTC.

The rearrangement links TRBV20-1 to TRBJ2-7; D may be TRBD1 or TRBD2 (5 bases each). Germline V CDR1 and CDR2: DFQATT, SNEGSKA (reference sequence). Deletions cut 3 bases from V and 1 base from J, with 22 bases between. The CDR3 contains 17 residues. In DNA, the CDR3 is TGCAGTGCTAGCCGACCCGGGACGGCAGGGATGTCCTACGAGCAGTACTTC. Translated: CSASRPGTAGMSYEQYF.

The J gene is TRBJ1-1, the V gene TRBV20-1, with D maybe TRBD1 (6 bases). In germline, CDR1 is DFQATT, CDR2 SNEGSKA (reference sequence). This CDR3 is built from 12 residues. V shed 0 bases and J shed 7 bases, with 9 bases lying between them. DNA of the CDR3: TGCAGTGCTAGAGATAACAGGGATGAAGCTTTCTTT. This encodes CSARDNRDEAFF.

This clonotype was seen a handful of times. The V gene is TRBV15, the J gene TRBJ2-7; D gene unclear. The CDR3 is 14 residues long. Germline V gene sequence: CDR1 LNHNV, CDR2 YYDKDF (reference sequence). V shed 4 bases and J shed 5 bases, with 15 bases lying between them. The CDR3 nucleotides are TGTGCCACCAGCATTAATGTAGCAGCCCACGAGCAGTACTTC. Translation gives CATSINVAAHEQYF.

The chain uses TRBV20-1 and TRBJ1-4; 8 bases agree with TRBD1. The CDR3 spans 16 residues. Germline CDR1 is DFQATT and CDR2 is SNEGSKA (reference sequence). V lost 0 bases and J lost 8; bases outside the gene matches: 11. As DNA, the CDR3 is TGCAGTGCTAGAGATTGGGGAGGACAGGGAGGCGAAAAACTGTTTTTT. As protein: CSARDWGGQGGEKLFF.

Ten or more counts support this clonotype. V is TRBV9 and J is TRBJ2-7; 10 bases align to TRBD1. The CDR3 has 15 residues. Per germline, CDR1 SGDLS and CDR2 YYNGEE. V shed 3 bases and J 2 bases; nucleotides not matched to a gene: 5. The CDR3 nucleotides are TGTGCCAGCAGCGCAGCAGGACAGGGGGCCTACGAGCAGTACTTC. Its translation: CASSAAGQGAYEQYF.

This clonotype was detected a few times. V and J are TRBV9 and TRBJ2-3; 12 bases match TRBD2. V lost 4 bases and J lost 10; bases outside the gene matches: 13. Germline CDR1 and CDR2: SGDLS and YYNGEE. The CDR3 is made up of 16 amino acids. The CDR3 nucleotides are TGTGCCAGCAGCCCGCCTCGGGCTAGCGGGAGGGTTCCGCAGTATTTT. Protein product: CASSPPRASGRVPQYF.

The rearrangement links TRBV10-2 to TRBJ2-7; the D gene could be TRBD1 or TRBD2 (5 bases each). CDR1 is WSHSY, CDR2 SAAADI, per germline. Trimming left V 7 bases short and J 7 bases short, with 17 bases between. The CDR3 totals 13 residues. The CDR3 reads CASNRDQGREQYF. CDR3 sequence (DNA): TGCGCCAGCAACCGGGACCAAGGGAGAGAGCAGTACTTC.

The rearrangement uses TRBV2 and TRBJ1-2; 8 bases agree with TRBD1. Germline-derived CDR1 and CDR2 are SNHLY and FYNNEI. The CDR3 extends over 14 amino acids. Trimming at V came to 3 bases and at J to 7 bases, leaving 7 bases not matched to a gene. The CDR3 DNA sequence: TGTGCCAGCAGTGAGAAGGGCAGGGGGCTTGGCTACACCTTC. Its protein product is CASSEKGRGLGYTF.

CDR3 protein: CASTRGPYGYTF. Here the CDR3 DNA reads TGTGCCAGTACCCGAGGGCCCTATGGCTACACCTTC. This sequence joins TRBV19 and TRBJ1-2, with no clear D. Germline V CDR1 and CDR2: LNHDA, SQIVND (reference sequence). Deletions cut 7 bases from V and 4 bases from J, with 10 bases between. The CDR3 sequence is 12 residues long.

The CDR3 DNA sequence: TGTGCCAGCAGTGAAGACAGGATTGGGGACGAGCAGTACTTC. This translates into CASSEDRIGDEQYF. This rearrangement joins TRBV6-1 to TRBJ2-7, with D perhaps matching TRBD1 (5 bases). Trimming shortened V by 1 base and J by 5 bases, and 12 bases separated the two germline ends. This CDR3 has 14 residues. Germline V CDR1 and CDR2: MNHNS, SASEGT.